This is a list of T cell receptor beta chains from one sample in a study of CD8 T cells in Susac syndrome. Using its own MiXCR run on the immunoSEQ multiplex PCR reads, TCRdb lists one record per CDR3 protein. The repertoire holds more than 150,000 distinct CDR3 sequences, with 95% as singletons. Source material: CD8+ T cells from PBMCs. Every receptor here comes from a human donor with multiple sclerosis. Each CDR3 is given with its conserved first and last residue. The order of the fields is J gene, clone size, V gene, D gene, CDR3 DNA, CDR3 protein. A D gene is named only where the DNA matches it firmly. Expanded clones are given a class, and other clones once, few, many or no size at all.

>TRBJ1-2|.|TRBV29-1|TRBD1
TGCAGCGTTGTCTTGGGGACAGGGTCGGGCACCTTC
CSVVLGTGSGTF
>TRBJ1-6|.|TRBV23-1|.
TGCGCCAGCAGCCCCCTGGGAGACGAGGGGGTTTCACCCCTCCACTTT
CASSPLGDEGVSPLHF
>TRBJ2-7|.|TRBV11-2|TRBD2
TGTGCCAGCAGCCCCCGCCCAGCGGGGGCCTCCTACGAGCAGTACTTC
CASSPRPAGASYEQYF
>TRBJ1-2|.|TRBV9|.
TGTGCCAGCAGACCGATGGGTGCAGGGGACTATGGCTACACCTTC
CASRPMGAGDYGYTF
>TRBJ2-5|.|TRBV7-2|TRBD2
TGTGCCAGCAGCACTGGACTAGCTCGGGAGACCCAGTACTTC
CASSTGLARETQYF
>TRBJ2-3|.|TRBV29-1|TRBD2
TGCAGCGCCGCCGGGACTAGCGGGGGGAGGGCGACAGATACGCAGTATTTT
CSAAGTSGGRATDTQYF
>TRBJ2-5|.|TRBV7-8|.
TGTGCCAGCAGCCTACAGGCTACCCAAGAGACCCAGTACTTC
CASSLQATQETQYF
>TRBJ1-1|.|TRBV29-1|.
TGCAGCGCTCCCTCTGGGGGTCGGGACACTGAAGCTTTCTTT
CSAPSGGRDTEAFF
>TRBJ2-7|.|TRBV29-1|TRBD2
TGCAGCGTAGGACTAGCGGAAACCTACGAGCAGTACTTC
CSVGLAETYEQYF
>TRBJ2-7|.|TRBV27|.
TGTGCCAGCCGTCGGGGGTACGAGCAGTACTTC
CASRRGYEQYF
>TRBJ1-1|.|TRBV9|.
TGTGCCAGCAGCCCGCAGACATTGAACACTGAAGCTTTCTTT
CASSPQTLNTEAFF
>TRBJ2-1|.|TRBV7-8|.
TGTGCCAGCAGCTTAGCATGGGCATACAATGAGCAGTTCTTC
CASSLAWAYNEQFF
>TRBJ2-3|.|TRBV30|.
TGTGCCTGGAGTGTACTTAAAGGAGATACGCAGTATTTT
CAWSVLKGDTQYF
>TRBJ2-1|once|TRBV6-5|TRBD2
TGTGCCAGCAGTTGGGAAGCGGGGGGCCCCTACAATGAGCAGTTCTTC
CASSWEAGGPYNEQFF
>TRBJ2-7|.|TRBV27|.
TGTGCCAGCAGTTTAACCTCGGACGGCCTATACGAGCAGTACTTC
CASSLTSDGLYEQYF
>TRBJ2-7|.|TRBV29-1|TRBD1
TGCAGCGTTTCTCCACCGGGACAGGGGACCTACGAGCAGTACTTC
CSVSPPGQGTYEQYF
>TRBJ1-1|.|TRBV3-1|TRBD1
TGTGCCAGCAGCCCCGGGGGGACAGGGGTTGACGCTTTCTTT
CASSPGGTGVDAFF
>TRBJ2-7|.|TRBV18|TRBD1
TGTGCCAGCTCGTCTAGGGGACAGTACGAGCAGTACTTC
CASSSRGQYEQYF
>TRBJ2-2|.|TRBV29-1|.
TGCAGCGTTGAAGTGGGTGCGAACACCGGGGAGCTGTTTTTT
CSVEVGANTGELFF
>TRBJ2-5|.|TRBV29-1|TRBD2
TGCAGCGTTGAAGAACTAGCGGGGGGAGAGCAAGAGACCCAGTACTTC
CSVEELAGGEQETQYF
>TRBJ2-7|.|TRBV15|.
TGTGCCACCAGCGACCGCTTTTTGCGGGAGCAGTACTTC
CATSDRFLREQYF
>TRBJ2-1|.|TRBV27|.
TGTGCCAGCAAGGGCGGGGGCCCAGCTGAGCAGTTCTTC
CASKGGGPAEQFF
>TRBJ1-5|.|TRBV5-1|.
TGCGCCAGCAGCGCGGAGGGACGGGAGCCCCAGCATTTT
CASSAEGREPQHF
>TRBJ2-3|.|TRBV20-1|.
TGCAGTGCTAGAGATGGGCAGTTGGGCACAGATACGCAGTATTTT
CSARDGQLGTDTQYF
>TRBJ2-5|.|TRBV20-1|TRBD2
TGCAGTGCTCACCGAGCGGGGGGAGGAGAGACCCAGTACTTC
CSAHRAGGGETQYF
>TRBJ1-2|.|TRBV7-2|.
TGTGCCAGCAGCCCCTGGGAACGAGGGTATGGCTACACCTTC
CASSPWERGYGYTF
>TRBJ2-5|.|TRBV20-1|.
TGCAGTGCTAGACCCCGGGGAAACCAAGAGACCCAGTACTTC
CSARPRGNQETQYF
>TRBJ1-2|.|TRBV20-1|TRBD1
TGCAGTGCCCCGGGACAGACACATGGCTACACCTTC
CSAPGQTHGYTF